Listed below are T cell receptor beta chains from one sample, sequenced in a study of OX40 agonist ivuxolimab in advanced cancers. The data were produced by immunoSEQ multiplex PCR, yet TCRdb's version contains in-frame clones alone and is incomplete. The table lists roughly 100,000 clones, about 90% of them singletons. The sample here was CD4+ or CD8+ T cells sorted from blood, taken in a trial of the OX40 agonist ivuxolimab. The receptors stem from an adult with an advanced solid tumor such as melanoma, head and neck, liver or kidney cancer. The CDR3 runs from the conserved cysteine through the conserved F or W. A D gene is named only where the DNA matches it firmly. The size of a clone is reported for some rows only, either as once, few or many, or as a class for expanded clones.

j_call: TRBJ2-2; clone_size: .; v_call: TRBV12-5; d_call: .; cdr3_nt: TGTGCTAGTGGTTTGGTTAACACCGGGGAGCTGTTTTTT; cdr3_aa: CASGLVNTGELFF
j_call: TRBJ2-7; clone_size: .; v_call: TRBV11-2; d_call: .; cdr3_nt: TGTGCCAGCAGCTTAAGCTCTCGGTTCCAGGGCCACGAGCAGTACTTC; cdr3_aa: CASSLSSRFQGHEQYF
j_call: TRBJ1-4; clone_size: .; v_call: TRBV30; d_call: .; cdr3_nt: TGTGCCTGGAACTACTTAAATGAAAAACTGTTTTTT; cdr3_aa: CAWNYLNEKLFF
j_call: TRBJ2-1; clone_size: .; v_call: TRBV18; d_call: .; cdr3_nt: TGTGCCAGCTCACCGGGTGAAGGGAATGAGCAGTTCTTC; cdr3_aa: CASSPGEGNEQFF
j_call: TRBJ2-1; clone_size: few; v_call: TRBV7-8; d_call: TRBD1; cdr3_nt: TGTGCCAGCAGCTTAAGGCCCAGGGGGCTGGGGTACGATGAGCAGTTCTTC; cdr3_aa: CASSLRPRGLGYDEQFF
j_call: TRBJ1-1; clone_size: .; v_call: TRBV2; d_call: .; cdr3_nt: TGTGCCAGCACCGAGTGGCAGGGGTTTCCCCTGAACACTGAAGCTTTCTTT; cdr3_aa: CASTEWQGFPLNTEAFF
j_call: TRBJ2-1; clone_size: .; v_call: TRBV18; d_call: TRBD1; cdr3_nt: TGTGCCAGCTCACCGGGGACAGGGGACAATGAGCAGTTCTTC; cdr3_aa: CASSPGTGDNEQFF
j_call: TRBJ2-3; clone_size: .; v_call: TRBV27; d_call: TRBD2; cdr3_nt: TGTGCCAGCAGTTTATCATCGCTAGCGGGGGCGGGGGATACGCAGTATTTT; cdr3_aa: CASSLSSLAGAGDTQYF
j_call: TRBJ1-2; clone_size: .; v_call: TRBV6-1; d_call: TRBD1; cdr3_nt: TGTGCCAGCAGTGAATATGGGACAGGGGATGGCTACACCTTC; cdr3_aa: CASSEYGTGDGYTF
j_call: TRBJ1-1; clone_size: .; v_call: TRBV5-1; d_call: .; cdr3_nt: TGCGCCAGCAGCTTGGGTAGCACTGAAGCTTTCTTT; cdr3_aa: CASSLGSTEAFF
j_call: TRBJ1-1; clone_size: .; v_call: TRBV2; d_call: .; cdr3_nt: TGTGCCAGCAGTCTGGGCCTCCTAGGTTCTGAAGCTTTCTTT; cdr3_aa: CASSLGLLGSEAFF
j_call: TRBJ2-1; clone_size: once; v_call: TRBV4-1; d_call: TRBD2; cdr3_nt: TGCGCCAGCAGCCAAGATTTGAATAGCGGGAGGGGAAAGGACAATGAGCAGTTCTTC; cdr3_aa: CASSQDLNSGRGKDNEQFF
j_call: TRBJ2-3; clone_size: .; v_call: TRBV29-1; d_call: TRBD2; cdr3_nt: TGCAGCGGCGCCTCGACTAGCGGGAGGGACACAGATACGCAGTATTTT; cdr3_aa: CSGASTSGRDTDTQYF
j_call: TRBJ1-4; clone_size: .; v_call: TRBV12-5; d_call: .; cdr3_nt: TGTGCTAGTGGTTTTTTTCCCGGGCGGGGGATCTCTAATGAAAAACTGTTTTTT; cdr3_aa: CASGFFPGRGISNEKLFF
j_call: TRBJ2-5; clone_size: .; v_call: TRBV5-1; d_call: TRBD2; cdr3_nt: TGCGCCAGCAGCTTCTACGGGGGGGCGGAGACCCAGTACTTC; cdr3_aa: CASSFYGGAETQYF
j_call: TRBJ2-7; clone_size: .; v_call: TRBV14; d_call: .; cdr3_nt: TGTGCCAGCAGCCAAGAGGGTAGCCCCTCCTACGAGCAGTACTTC; cdr3_aa: CASSQEGSPSYEQYF
j_call: TRBJ1-1; clone_size: few; v_call: TRBV14; d_call: .; cdr3_nt: TGTGCCAGCAGCCCAGCGCACAGTAACACTGAAGCTTTCTTT; cdr3_aa: CASSPAHSNTEAFF
j_call: TRBJ1-1; clone_size: few; v_call: TRBV25-1; d_call: .; cdr3_nt: TGTGCCAGCAGTGAATCTCAGAACACTGAAGCTTTCTTT; cdr3_aa: CASSESQNTEAFF
j_call: TRBJ2-3; clone_size: .; v_call: TRBV5-5; d_call: .; cdr3_nt: TGTGCCAGCAGCTTGAGTGCAGATACGCAGTATTTT; cdr3_aa: CASSLSADTQYF
j_call: TRBJ2-3; clone_size: .; v_call: TRBV5-1; d_call: TRBD1; cdr3_nt: TGCGCCAGCAGCTCCGGAGGGAGACAGGGGGTTAAAGATACGCAGTATTTT; cdr3_aa: CASSSGGRQGVKDTQYF
j_call: TRBJ2-3; clone_size: .; v_call: TRBV28; d_call: .; cdr3_nt: TGTGCCAGCAGTTGGGGGACCAACACAGATACGCAGTATTTT; cdr3_aa: CASSWGTNTDTQYF
j_call: TRBJ2-1; clone_size: .; v_call: TRBV4-1; d_call: TRBD2; cdr3_nt: TGCGCCAGCAGCCAAGATGCGAGCGGGAGTGTATATGAGCAGTTCTTC; cdr3_aa: CASSQDASGSVYEQFF